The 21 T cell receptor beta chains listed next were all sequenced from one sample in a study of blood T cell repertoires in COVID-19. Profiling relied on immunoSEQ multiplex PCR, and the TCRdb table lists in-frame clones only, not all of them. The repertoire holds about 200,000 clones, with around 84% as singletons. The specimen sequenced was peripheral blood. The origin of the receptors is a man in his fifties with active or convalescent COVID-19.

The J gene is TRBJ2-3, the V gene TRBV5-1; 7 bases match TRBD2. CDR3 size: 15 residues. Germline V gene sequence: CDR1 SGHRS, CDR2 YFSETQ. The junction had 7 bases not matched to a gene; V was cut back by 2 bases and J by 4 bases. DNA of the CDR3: TGCGCCAGCAGCTTTTTGGGGAGGGACCCAGATACGCAGTATTTT. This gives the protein CASSFLGRDPDTQYF.

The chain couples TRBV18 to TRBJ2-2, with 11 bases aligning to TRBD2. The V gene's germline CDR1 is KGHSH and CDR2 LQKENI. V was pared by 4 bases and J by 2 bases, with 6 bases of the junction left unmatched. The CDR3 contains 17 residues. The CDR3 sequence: CASSRPGTSGNTGELFF. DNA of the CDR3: TGTGCCAGCTCACGACCTGGGACTAGCGGAAACACCGGGGAGCTGTTTTTT.

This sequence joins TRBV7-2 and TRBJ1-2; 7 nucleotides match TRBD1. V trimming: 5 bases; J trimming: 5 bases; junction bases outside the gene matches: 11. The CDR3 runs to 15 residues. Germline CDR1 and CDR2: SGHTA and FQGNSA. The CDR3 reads CASSPGTWTGYGYTF. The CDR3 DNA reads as TGTGCCAGCAGCCCGGGAACTTGGACAGGATATGGCTACACCTTC.

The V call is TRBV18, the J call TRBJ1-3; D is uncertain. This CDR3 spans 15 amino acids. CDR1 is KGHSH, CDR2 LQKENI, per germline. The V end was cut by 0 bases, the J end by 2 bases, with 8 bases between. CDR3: CASSPPRHAGNTIYF. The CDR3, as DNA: TGTGCCAGCTCACCACCCCGACATGCTGGAAACACCATATATTTT.

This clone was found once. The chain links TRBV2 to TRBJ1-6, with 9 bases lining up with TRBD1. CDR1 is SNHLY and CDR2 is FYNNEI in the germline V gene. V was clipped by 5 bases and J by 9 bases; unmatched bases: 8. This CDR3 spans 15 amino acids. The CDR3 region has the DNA TGTGCCAGCAGTTCCCTCCGGGACAGGGCTTCACCCCTCCACTTT. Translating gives CASSSLRDRASPLHF.

CDR3 coding DNA: TGTGCCAGCAGCCACTCACTCGGGGTAGCGCTCTACGAGCAGTACGTC. It is translated as CASSHSLGVALYEQYV. V gene TRBV3-1 (or the pseudogene TRBV3-2) combines with J gene TRBJ2-7; possible D gene TRBD2, 5 bases. This CDR3 has 16 amino acids. V lost 3 bases and J lost 3, with 18 bases in between. Per the germline V gene, CDR1 is LGHDT and CDR2 is YNNKEL (reference sequence).

In nucleotides, the CDR3 is TGTGCCAGCAGTTACTTCCTCCGGGACGAGCAGTACTTC. Encoded protein: CASSYFLRDEQYF. This chain links TRBV6-2 or TRBV6-3 with TRBJ2-7; unclear D gene. The CDR3 length is 13 residues. Trimming removed 1 base at V and 5 bases at J, with 9 bases between. Germline CDR1 MNHEY, CDR2 SVGEGT.

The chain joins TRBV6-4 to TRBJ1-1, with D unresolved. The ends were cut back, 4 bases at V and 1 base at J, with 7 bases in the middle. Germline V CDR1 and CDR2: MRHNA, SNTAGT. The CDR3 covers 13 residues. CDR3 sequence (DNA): TGTGCCAGCAGTGCGCAGAAGAACACTGAAGCTTTCTTT. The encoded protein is CASSAQKNTEAFF.

CDR3 protein: CASSQDRDRVTGNTIYF. The CDR3 DNA follows: TGCGCCAGCAGCCAAGATCGGGACAGGGTTACTGGAAACACCATATATTTT. The chain employs TRBV4-1 and TRBJ1-3; 9 nucleotides match TRBD1. Germline values: CDR1 MGHRA, CDR2 YSYEKL. V dropped 0 bases and J dropped 2; count of bases not matched to a gene: 5. This CDR3 contains 17 residues.

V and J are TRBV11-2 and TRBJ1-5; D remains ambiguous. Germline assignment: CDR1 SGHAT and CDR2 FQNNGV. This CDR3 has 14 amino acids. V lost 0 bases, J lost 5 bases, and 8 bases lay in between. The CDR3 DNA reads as TGTGCCAGCAGCTTAGAGGCGGGATATCAGCCCCAGCATTTT. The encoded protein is CASSLEAGYQPQHF.

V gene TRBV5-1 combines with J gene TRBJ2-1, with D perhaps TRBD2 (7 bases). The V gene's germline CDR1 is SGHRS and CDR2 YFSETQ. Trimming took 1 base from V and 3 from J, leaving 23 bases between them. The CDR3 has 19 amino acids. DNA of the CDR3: TGCGCCAGCAGCTTGAAGTGGACACCGGGGGCGGGGGTCTACAATGAGCAGTTCTTC. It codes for CASSLKWTPGAGVYNEQFF.

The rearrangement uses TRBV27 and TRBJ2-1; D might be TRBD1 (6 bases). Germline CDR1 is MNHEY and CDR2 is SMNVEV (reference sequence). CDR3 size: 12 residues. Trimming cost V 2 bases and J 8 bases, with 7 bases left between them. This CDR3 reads CASSLEGDEQFF. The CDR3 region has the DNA TGTGCCAGCAGTTTAGAGGGGGATGAGCAGTTCTTC.

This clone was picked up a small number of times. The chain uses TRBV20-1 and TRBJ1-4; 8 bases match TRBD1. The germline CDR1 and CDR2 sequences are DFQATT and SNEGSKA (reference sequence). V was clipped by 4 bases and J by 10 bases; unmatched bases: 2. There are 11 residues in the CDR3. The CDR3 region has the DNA TGCAGTGCTACAGGGGGCGGAAAACTGTTTTTT. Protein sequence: CSATGGGKLFF.

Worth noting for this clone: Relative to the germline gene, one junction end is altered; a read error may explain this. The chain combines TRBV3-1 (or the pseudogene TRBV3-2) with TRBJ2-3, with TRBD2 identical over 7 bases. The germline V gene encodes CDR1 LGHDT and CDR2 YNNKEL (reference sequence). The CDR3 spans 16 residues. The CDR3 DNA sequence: TGTGCCAGCAGTCAAGCCCTCGCGGGGGTCGGGGATACGCAGTATTTT. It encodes CASSQALAGVGDTQYF.

CDR3 region: CATSYTAGAAGETQYF. The CDR3 bases are TGTGCCACCAGCTATACCGCCGGGGCCGCGGGGGAGACCCAGTACTTC. The chain is built from TRBV15 and TRBJ2-5; TRBD2 might be the D (6 bases). V dropped 5 bases and J dropped 5 bases, with 21 bases sitting between them. The germline V gene encodes CDR1 LNHNV and CDR2 YYDKDF (reference sequence). The CDR3 has 16 amino acids. Supplemented by reference TRBV15 and TRBJ2-5, the full variable domain reads DAMVIQNPRYQVTQFGKPVTLSCSQTLNHNVMYWYQQKSSQAPKLLFHYYDKDFNNEADTPDNFQSRRPNTSFCFLDIRSPGLGDTAMYLCATSYTAGAAGETQYFGPGTRLLVL.

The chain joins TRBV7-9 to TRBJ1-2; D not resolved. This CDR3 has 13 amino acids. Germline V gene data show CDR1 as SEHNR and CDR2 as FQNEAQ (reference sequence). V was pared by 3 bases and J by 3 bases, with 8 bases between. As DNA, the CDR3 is TGTGCCAGCAGCTTCGGGGTCGACTATGGCTACACCTTC. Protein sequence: CASSFGVDYGYTF. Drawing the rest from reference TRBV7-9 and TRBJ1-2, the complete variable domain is DTGVSQNPRHKITKRGQNVTFRCDPISEHNRLYWYRQTLGQGPEFLTYFQNEAQLEKSRLLSDRFSAERPKGSFSTLEIQRTEQGDSAMYLCASSFGVDYGYTFGSGTRLTVV.

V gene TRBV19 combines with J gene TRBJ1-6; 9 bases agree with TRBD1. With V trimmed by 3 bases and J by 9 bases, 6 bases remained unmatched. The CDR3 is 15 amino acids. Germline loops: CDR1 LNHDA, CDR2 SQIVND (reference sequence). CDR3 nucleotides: TGTGCCAGTAGTATCCTTACAGGGGGCGGTTCACCCCTCCACTTT. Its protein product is CASSILTGGGSPLHF.

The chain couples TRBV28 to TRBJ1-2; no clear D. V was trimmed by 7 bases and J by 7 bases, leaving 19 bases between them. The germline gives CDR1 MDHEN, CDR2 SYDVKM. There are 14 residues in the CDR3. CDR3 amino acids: CASTQADLVGGYTF. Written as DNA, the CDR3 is TGTGCCAGCACCCAAGCGGACCTTGTTGGTGGCTACACCTTC.

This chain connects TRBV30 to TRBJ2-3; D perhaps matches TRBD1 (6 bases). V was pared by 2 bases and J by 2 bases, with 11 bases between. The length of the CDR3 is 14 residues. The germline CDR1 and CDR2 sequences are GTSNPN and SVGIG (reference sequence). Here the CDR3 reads CAWSPQGNTDTQYF. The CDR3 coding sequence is TGTGCCTGGAGTCCACAGGGTAACACAGATACGCAGTATTTT. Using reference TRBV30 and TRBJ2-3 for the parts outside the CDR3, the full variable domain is SQTIHQWPATLVQPVGSPLSLECTVEGTSNPNLYWYRQAAGRGLQLLFYSVGIGQISSEVPQNLSASRPQDRQFILSSKKLLLSDSGFYLCAWSPQGNTDTQYFGPGTRLTVL.

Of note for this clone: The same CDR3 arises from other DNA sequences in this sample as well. CDR3 residues: CAISESHPGLAGATRGGQYF. The CDR3 DNA is TGTGCCATCAGTGAGTCCCACCCGGGACTAGCGGGAGCCACAAGAGGGGGGCAATACTTC. This rearrangement joins TRBV10-3 to TRBJ2-7, with 14 bases lining up with TRBD2. Looked up from germline, CDR1 is ENHRY and CDR2 is SYGVKD. Trimming at V came to 0 bases and at J to 13 bases, leaving 23 bases not matched to a gene. This CDR3 is built from 20 residues.

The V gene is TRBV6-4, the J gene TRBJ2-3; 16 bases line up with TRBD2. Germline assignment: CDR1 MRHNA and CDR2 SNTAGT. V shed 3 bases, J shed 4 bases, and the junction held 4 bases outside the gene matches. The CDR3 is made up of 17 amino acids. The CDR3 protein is CASSDSGLAGGPDTQYF. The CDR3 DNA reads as TGTGCCAGCAGTGATTCGGGACTAGCGGGAGGGCCAGATACGCAGTATTTT.